The 18 T cell receptor beta chains in this list originate from one sample, sequenced in a study of blood T cell repertoires in COVID-19. Libraries were prepared by immunoSEQ multiplex PCR; TCRdb keeps only in-frame clonotypes and omits some of them. The sample lists about 170,000 clones; around 90% were seen once. Sequencing was done on a sample of peripheral blood. All receptors derive from an elderly woman with COVID-19, enrolled during active disease.

This chain links TRBV6-2 or TRBV6-3 with TRBJ2-1; 10 bases line up with TRBD2. Trimming at V came to 0 bases and at J to 0 bases, leaving 5 bases not matched to a gene. From germline, CDR1 is MNHEY and CDR2 SVGEGT. The CDR3 consists of 18 residues. CDR3 loop: CASSYSLAGSRSYNEQFF. The CDR3 DNA is TGTGCCAGCAGTTACTCACTAGCGGGATCACGCTCCTACAATGAGCAGTTCTTC.

The table lists this clone with a few counts. The chain uses TRBV27 and TRBJ1-4; 10 positions match TRBD1. The ends lost 2 bases at V and 3 bases at J; junction bases unmatched: 6. Germline V gives CDR1 MNHEY, CDR2 SMNVEV (reference sequence). The CDR3 is made up of 17 amino acids. The CDR3 bases are TGTGCCAGCAGTTTAATAGGGACAGGGGCATCTAATGAAAAACTGTTTTTT. It codes for CASSLIGTGASNEKLFF.

In its sample, this clone was seen once. The chain is built from TRBV5-1 and TRBJ2-3; D possibly corresponds to TRBD2 (5 bases). V was shortened by 4 bases and J by 0 bases, with 9 bases between the two germline ends. This CDR3 contains 14 residues. Germline CDR1 and CDR2: SGHRS and YFSETQ. The CDR3 sequence: CASSLERSTDTQYF. The CDR3 DNA follows: TGCGCCAGCAGCCTAGAGCGGAGCACAGATACGCAGTATTTT.

The V call is TRBV4-2, the J call TRBJ1-2; maybe TRBD1 (6 bases). The CDR3 loop spans 15 amino acids. V shed 1 base and J shed 6 bases, with 15 bases lying between them. Germline-derived CDR1 and CDR2 are LGHNA and YNFKEQ. CDR3 loop: CASSQAEGQKNGYTF. The CDR3 DNA reads TGTGCCAGCAGCCAAGCTGAGGGACAAAAGAATGGCTACACCTTC.

The chain links TRBV9 to TRBJ2-5; 10 bases line up with TRBD2. V was pared by 7 bases and J by 4 bases, with 10 bases of the junction left unmatched. CDR1 and CDR2 from the germline V gene are SGDLS and YYNGEE. The CDR3 is made up of 15 amino acids. For the CDR3, the DNA is TGTGCCAGCGGAGTGGCTAGCGGGAGAGCAGAGACCCAGTACTTC. This gives the protein CASGVASGRAETQYF.

The V and J genes are TRBV7-6 and TRBJ2-2, with TRBD2 matching over 10 bases. The germline V gene encodes CDR1 SGHVS and CDR2 FNYEAQ. The CDR3 has 17 residues. The ends lost 2 bases at V and 4 bases at J; junction bases unmatched: 7. CDR3 in DNA: TGTGCCAGCAGCTTAATCCCCCTAGCGGGAGTCACCGGGGAGCTGTTTTTT. This gives the protein CASSLIPLAGVTGELFF.

V gene TRBV6-6 combines with J gene TRBJ2-7, with 10 bases lining up with TRBD1. The germline CDR1 and CDR2 sequences are MNHNY and SVGAGI (reference sequence). V lost 8 bases to trimming and J lost 5 bases; unmatched junction nucleotides: 12. The CDR3 covers 15 residues. The CDR3 sequence: CASLGRDRGGDEQYF. The CDR3 DNA reads TGTGCCAGCTTAGGGCGGGACAGGGGCGGCGACGAGCAGTACTTC.

A single count supports this clone. V and J are TRBV5-4 and TRBJ1-2; 7 nucleotides line up with TRBD1. Unmatched junction bases numbered 11, after V lost 2 bases and J lost 4 bases. Per germline, CDR1 SGHNT and CDR2 YYREEE (reference sequence). The CDR3 runs to 16 residues. CDR3 in amino acids: CASSLLTGLKAYGYTF. The DNA for the CDR3 is TGTGCCAGCAGCTTACTGACAGGGTTGAAGGCCTATGGCTACACCTTC. The variable domain in full, with the rest retrieved from reference TRBV5-4 and TRBJ1-2, is ETGVTQSPTHLIKTRGQQVTLRCSSQSGHNTVSWYQQALGQGPQFIFQYYREEENGRGNFPPRFSGLQFPNYSSELNVNALELDDSALYLCASSLLTGLKAYGYTFGSGTRLTVV.

CDR3 sequence reads: CASSLDVSGELFF. The CDR3 nucleotides read TGTGCCAGCAGCTTAGATGTTAGCGGGGAGCTGTTTTTT. The chain employs TRBV11-2 and TRBJ2-2; D ambiguous. CDR3 length equals 13 residues. Trimming cost V 0 bases and J 7 bases, with 6 bases left between them. Germline V CDR1 and CDR2: SGHAT, FQNNGV.

This CDR3 is CASSFRTGSEPQHF. The DNA of the CDR3 is TGTGCCAGCAGCTTCCGTACAGGCTCCGAACCCCAGCATTTT. The chain couples TRBV5-5 to TRBJ1-5; TRBD1 is a possible D gene (5 bases). Germline CDR1 and CDR2: SGHKS and YYEKEE (reference sequence). Trimming removed 2 bases from V and 10 bases from J, with 16 bases in between. This CDR3 has 14 amino acids.

The chain recombines TRBV7-9 with TRBJ1-1, with D unclear. CDR3 length: 13 residues. The V end lost 7 bases, the J end lost 1 base, and 10 bases lay between the germline ends. Germline CDR1 and CDR2: SEHNR and FQNEAQ (reference sequence). CDR3 in amino acids: CASNIEWNTEAFF. The CDR3 DNA reads TGTGCCAGCAACATTGAATGGAACACTGAAGCTTTCTTT. The full variable domain, with the rest looked up from reference TRBV7-9 and TRBJ1-1, is DTGVSQNPRHKITKRGQNVTFRCDPISEHNRLYWYRQTLGQGPEFLTYFQNEAQLEKSRLLSDRFSAERPKGSFSTLEIQRTEQGDSAMYLCASNIEWNTEAFFGQGTRLTVV.

This clone appeared a few times. The chain links TRBV7-2 to TRBJ2-1; D possibly corresponds to TRBD1 (6 bases). The CDR3 length is 14 residues. V was clipped by 5 bases and J by 9 bases, with 17 bases between them. Per the germline V gene, CDR1 is SGHTA and CDR2 is FQGNSA. The DNA of the CDR3 is TGTGCCAGCAGCGGAGACAGGTTTGGCGCTGAGCAGTTCTTC. Its translation is CASSGDRFGAEQFF.

The genes are TRBV24-1 and TRBJ1-6; no definite D call. Germline V gene sequence: CDR1 KGHDR, CDR2 SFDVKD. The CDR3 totals 10 residues. V shed 9 bases and J shed 9 bases, with 5 bases lying between them. The CDR3 loop reads CATPSSPLHF. CDR3 bases: TGTGCCACCCCCAGTTCACCCCTCCACTTT.

CDR3 region: CASSIDQQGAGAFF. The CDR3, as DNA: TGTGCCAGTAGTATAGACCAACAGGGGGCCGGAGCTTTCTTT. The chain carries TRBV19 and TRBJ1-1; TRBD1 agrees at 9 bases. This CDR3 has 14 amino acids. Unmatched junction bases numbered 6, after V lost 0 bases and J lost 10 bases. CDR1 is LNHDA and CDR2 is SQIVND in the germline V gene (reference sequence).

The chain carries TRBV3-1 (or the pseudogene TRBV3-2) and TRBJ1-4; D not resolved. Germline-derived CDR1 and CDR2 are LGHDT and YNNKEL (reference sequence). This CDR3 has 17 residues. V lost 1 base to trimming and J lost 1 base, with 13 bases between them. The CDR3 protein is CASSQVPLIVTNEKLFF. In nucleotides, the CDR3 is TGTGCCAGCAGCCAAGTCCCCCTGATAGTAACTAATGAAAAACTGTTTTTT.

V gene TRBV24-1 combines with J gene TRBJ2-1; D is possibly TRBD2 (5 bases). The CDR3 consists of 16 residues. Between the trimmed V and J ends, which lost 4 bases and 6 bases, there was a span of 18 bases. The germline gives CDR1 KGHDR, CDR2 SFDVKD. CDR3 nucleotide sequence: TGTGCCACCAGTGACTCTCTAGCCTCTCCTTTCAATGAGCAGTTCTTC. Its protein product is CATSDSLASPFNEQFF.

V usage is TRBV7-2 and J usage is TRBJ1-2; D gene ambiguous. Trimming shortened V by 2 bases and J by 1 base, and 11 bases separated the two germline ends. In germline, CDR1 is SGHTA, CDR2 FQGNSA. The CDR3 contains 15 residues. The CDR3 region has the DNA TGTGCCAGCAGCTTACCTGGAGTTTTTAACTATGGCTACACCTTC. Translation: CASSLPGVFNYGYTF.

The chain links TRBV3-1 (or the pseudogene TRBV3-2) to TRBJ2-5; D is undetermined. Germline V gives CDR1 LGHDT, CDR2 YNNKEL (reference sequence). V lost 0 bases, J lost 10 bases, and 6 bases lay in between. CDR3 length equals 11 residues. This CDR3 is CASSQETLQYF. The DNA for the CDR3 is TGTGCCAGCAGCCAAGAGACACTCCAGTACTTC.